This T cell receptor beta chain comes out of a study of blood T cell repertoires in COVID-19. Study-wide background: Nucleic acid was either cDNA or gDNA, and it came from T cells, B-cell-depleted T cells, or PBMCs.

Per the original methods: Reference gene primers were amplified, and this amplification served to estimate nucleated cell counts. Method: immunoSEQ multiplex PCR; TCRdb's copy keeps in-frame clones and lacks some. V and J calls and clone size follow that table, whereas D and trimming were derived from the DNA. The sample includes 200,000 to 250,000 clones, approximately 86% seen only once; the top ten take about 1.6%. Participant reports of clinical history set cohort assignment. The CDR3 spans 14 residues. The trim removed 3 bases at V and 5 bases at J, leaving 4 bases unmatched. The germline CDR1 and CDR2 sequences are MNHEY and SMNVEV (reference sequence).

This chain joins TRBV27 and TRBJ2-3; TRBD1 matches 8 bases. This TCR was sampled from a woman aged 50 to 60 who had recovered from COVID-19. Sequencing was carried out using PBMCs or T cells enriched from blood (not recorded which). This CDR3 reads CASSFRGQGDTQYF. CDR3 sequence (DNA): TGTGCCAGCAGTTTCAGGGGGCAAGGAGATACGCAGTATTTT.